This entry concerns a single T cell receptor beta chain. The data are from a study of blood T cell repertoires in COVID-19. For the study at large: The United States, Italy and Spain supplied acute and convalescent COVID-19 samples. PBMCs, B-cell-depleted T cells, or T cells were the source of the cDNA or gDNA that made up the material.

Authors' analysis steps: Researchers report that nucleated cell counts were estimated from reference gene primer amplification. Produced via immunoSEQ multiplex PCR; TCRdb's table is partial and in-frame only. That table furnishes V, J and clone size, whereas the DNA furnished D and trimming. Of about 100,000 clones in the sample, roughly 87% were seen once. The sequenced sample consisted of peripheral blood. The sequence came from a young man in a cohort sampled during active COVID-19.

CDR3 in amino acids: CASPGRYEQYF. The CDR3, as DNA: TGTGCCAGCCCAGGGCGATACGAGCAGTACTTC. This chain uses TRBV21-1 with TRBJ2-7; TRBD1 is taken as the D call from the table, unchecked against the DNA. TRBV21-1 counts as a pseudogene. CDR3 length: 11 residues.